This record looks at one T cell receptor (beta chain) sequence and its context. This sample was included in a study of T cell responses to AZD1222 COVID-19 vaccine. Only in-frame clones appear in the TCRdb table, and some are missing; sequencing was by immunoSEQ multiplex PCR. The sample yields 90,000 to 150,000 clones, approximately 90% seen once. The clonotype originates from an adult in good health. The starting material was peripheral blood, obtained on day 0 of AZD1222 vaccination.

In DNA form, the CDR3 reads TGTGCCAGCAGTGAACAGGGAGGAAGGGCTGGAAACACCATATATTTT. Its protein is CASSEQGGRAGNTIYF. V usage is TRBV6-1 and J usage is TRBJ1-3, with a tentative D call TRBD1 (5 bases). Germline V CDR1 and CDR2: MNHNS, SASEGT. Trimming shortened V by 2 bases and J by 2 bases, and 13 bases separated the two germline ends. The CDR3 has 16 amino acids.